This is a list of T cell receptor beta chains from one sample in a study of T cells after yellow fever vaccination. Each CDR3 protein gets one entry after TCRdb re-called the 5' RACE reads with MiXCR. The repertoire has 25,000 to 30,000 distinct CDR3 sequences, roughly 5.9% of them found once; the top ten carry more than 20%. This sample comprised PBMCs, either bulk or a sorted T-cell subset (CD4+, CD8+, memory, or dextramer-sorted; not recorded which), obtained on the day of the yellow fever booster vaccination. These receptors all come from a man aged 30 to 39 who received the YFV17D yellow fever vaccine. Both conserved end residues are part of each CDR3. Fields, in order: J gene, V gene, D gene, clone size, CDR3 DNA, CDR3 protein. A D gene is named only where the DNA matches it firmly. Where a row states a size, it is once, few, many or the class of an expanded clone; other rows omit it.

TRBJ2-3 TRBV19 TRBD2 few TGTGCCAGTAGTTGGACTAGCCCTCCAGATACGCAGTATTTT CASSWTSPPDTQYF
TRBJ2-3 TRBV7-2 - many TGTGCCAGCAGCTTGCAGGGATCAGATACGCAGTATTTT CASSLQGSDTQYF
TRBJ2-7 TRBV5-1 TRBD2 many TGCGCCAGCGCGCCGGGACTACAACCTTACGAGCAGTACTTC CASAPGLQPYEQYF
TRBJ2-7 TRBV10-2 - - TGCGCCAGCAACCGGGACACGGGATACGAGCAGTACTTC CASNRDTGYEQYF
TRBJ2-7 TRBV12-3/TRBV12-4 - few TGTGCCAGCAGTTTACAGGGTTTCGAGCAGTACTTC CASSLQGFEQYF
TRBJ2-7 TRBV5-1 - - TGCGCCAGCAGCTTCTCACCCGCGGGTGTGGGGGAATACGAGCAGAACTTC CASSFSPAGVGEYEQNF
TRBJ2-1 TRBV27 - many TGTGCCAGCAGTCTTGATAGCTTCCCCGTTACTGAGCAGTTCTTC CASSLDSFPVTEQFF
TRBJ1-5 TRBV5-6 - - TGTGCCAGCAGCTCGCAGAACAATCAGCCCCAGCATTTT CASSSQNNQPQHF
TRBJ2-1 TRBV4-3 - many TGCGCCAGCAGCCAGACCACAGGGAACTCCTACAATGAGCAGTTCTTC CASSQTTGNSYNEQFF
TRBJ2-2 TRBV27 - - TGTGCCAGCAGTTTCGAAGGGGAGCTGTTTTTT CASSFEGELFF
TRBJ2-3 TRBV19 - many TGTGCCAGTAGTAAGTTGACAGCCTACACAGATACGCAGTATTTT CASSKLTAYTDTQYF
TRBJ2-5 TRBV28 - - TGTGCCAGCAGTCCAAACGGGGGGCTTGAGACCCAGTACTTC CASSPNGGLETQYF
TRBJ1-1 TRBV7-8 - many TGTGCCAGCAGCTTAGAGTCCCTGATGAACACTGAAGCTTTCTTT CASSLESLMNTEAFF
TRBJ1-2 TRBV7-2 - many TGTGCCAGCAGCTTAGCAGTGGCGACCGAGTATGGCTACACCTTC CASSLAVATEYGYTF
TRBJ1-1 TRBV9 TRBD1 many TGTGCCAGCAGCGTAGAGGGACAGATGGACACTGAAGCTTTCTTT CASSVEGQMDTEAFF
TRBJ2-1 TRBV7-6 - few TGTGCCAGCAGCTCAGCAGGGGGGCTATTCAATGAGCAGTTCTTC CASSSAGGLFNEQFF
TRBJ2-5 TRBV7-8 - many TGTGCCAGCAGCTTAGCGGGTGGGGGGGCGAGGGTGGAGACCCAGTACTTC CASSLAGGGARVETQYF
TRBJ2-3 TRBV9 - many TGTGCCAGCAGCGGCGGCGTCTCAAGGGGTCGCACAGATACGCAGTATTTT CASSGGVSRGRTDTQYF
TRBJ2-5 TRBV27 - many TGTGCCAGCAGTTTAACTGTAGGTCAAGAGACCCAGTACTTC CASSLTVGQETQYF
TRBJ1-6 TRBV20-1 - few TGCAGTGCTAGGCAGTTCACAGCTAATTCACCCCTCCACTTT CSARQFTANSPLHF
TRBJ2-3 TRBV9 TRBD2 many TGTGCCAGCAGCTCGGGACTAGCGGGACCCCAAGATTACACAGATACGCTGTATTTT CASSSGLAGPQDYTDTLYF
TRBJ1-1 TRBV5-6 - many TGTGCCAGCAGCTTCCCCGGGAACACTGAAGCTTTCTTT CASSFPGNTEAFF
TRBJ2-1 TRBV7-6 - many TGTGCCAGCAGCTCTATCGGGCAAGAGCAGTTCTTC CASSSIGQEQFF
TRBJ2-1 TRBV4-3 - many TGCGCCAGCAGCCCCTTAGCGGATAGCTCCTACAATGAGCAGTTCTTC CASSPLADSSYNEQFF
TRBJ2-7 TRBV15 - medium-sized TGTGCCACCAGCAAAGGGGCGACATCTCAGGCAGGCGAGCAGTACTTC CATSKGATSQAGEQYF
TRBJ1-4 TRBV6-5 TRBD1 few TGTGCCAGCAGTTCACAGGGGGCGGGTCACGAAAAACTGTTTTTT CASSSQGAGHEKLFF
TRBJ1-2 TRBV12-5 - few TGTGCTAGTGGTGCCCAACGGAACTATGGCTACACCTTC CASGAQRNYGYTF
TRBJ2-3 TRBV5-1 - many TGCGCCAGCAGCATCACAGATACGCAGTATTTT CASSITDTQYF
TRBJ2-7 TRBV4-3 - - TGCGCCAGCAGCCAGTTCCCAGGGGGGAGCTCCTACGAGCAGTACTTC CASSQFPGGSSYEQYF
TRBJ2-1 TRBV20-1 - many TGCAGTGCTAGAGATCCCAGGGGCTGGGAGCAGTTCTTC CSARDPRGWEQFF
TRBJ2-1 TRBV12-3/TRBV12-4 - many TGTGCCAGCAGTCCTCCTCAGGCTAGTTCGCACCCGGACTATGAGCAGTTCTTC CASSPPQASSHPDYEQFF
TRBJ2-3 TRBV30 TRBD2 - TGTGCCTGGGGCCCCCGGACTAGGCTAGGGATCGGAAGCACAGATACGCAGTATTTT CAWGPRTRLGIGSTDTQYF
TRBJ2-1 TRBV20-1 - many TGCAGTACCCCCAACAGAAACAATGAGCAGTTCTTC CSTPNRNNEQFF
TRBJ2-7 TRBV7-9 - many TGTGCCAGCAGCTTAAGCAGTTACTACGAGCAGTACTTC CASSLSSYYEQYF
TRBJ2-5 TRBV20-1 - - TGCAGTGCCCCAAGGGCGGGGATCCGGGAGACCCAGTACTTC CSAPRAGIRETQYF
TRBJ2-1 TRBV6-2/TRBV6-3 - many TGTGCCAGCAGCCTACTAGGGGGAGACGCATATGAGCAGTTCTTC CASSLLGGDAYEQFF
TRBJ2-2 TRBV7-9 TRBD2 few TGTGCCAGCAGGCTCGTGCGGGAGTCCGGGGAGCTGTTTTTT CASRLVRESGELFF
TRBJ2-3 TRBV18 - few TGTGCCAGCTCACCAGCAGGGACAGATACGCAGTATTTT CASSPAGTDTQYF
TRBJ2-3 TRBV3-1 - many TGTGCCAGCAGCCTGCAGGGCCCAGATACGCAGTATTTT CASSLQGPDTQYF
TRBJ2-7 TRBV7-2 - many TGTGCCAGCAGCTTAGATGTCGTCTCCTACGAGCAGTACTTC CASSLDVVSYEQYF
TRBJ2-7 TRBV7-8 TRBD2 many TGTGCCAGCAGCTTAGTGACTAGCGGGAGGGCCGGTTACGAGCAGTACTTC CASSLVTSGRAGYEQYF
TRBJ1-2 TRBV7-8 - few TGTGCCAGCAGCTTCCTGGACAGCAGGGATGGCTACACCTTC CASSFLDSRDGYTF
TRBJ2-1 TRBV3-1 - few TGTGCCAGCAGCCAAGGATTGGAGCAGTTCTTC CASSQGLEQFF
TRBJ1-2 TRBV5-1 - - TGCGCCAGCAGCTTCCTGATCAACGATGGCTACACCTTC CASSFLINDGYTF
TRBJ1-5 TRBV27 TRBD1 - TGTGCCAGCAGTAACCTTTTGGGGACAGGGGTGTCTCAGCCCCAGCATTTT CASSNLLGTGVSQPQHF
TRBJ2-7 TRBV14 - few TGTGCCAGCAGCCAAGATTTAAATAACGAACAGTACTTC CASSQDLNNEQYF
TRBJ1-6 TRBV7-9 - - TGTGCCAGCAGCTCTCGGGACTTGGGTTCACCCCTCCACTTT CASSSRDLGSPLHF
TRBJ2-3 TRBV7-9 - many TGTGCCAGCAGCCCTCCCGGGCGCACAGATACGCAGTATTTT CASSPPGRTDTQYF
TRBJ2-7 TRBV5-1 - - TGCGCCAGCAGCCGTGATTTGGGGTTCGAGCAGTACTTC CASSRDLGFEQYF
TRBJ2-1 TRBV10-3 - many TGTGCCATCACTAGGTCGGATTTCAACTACAATGAGCAGTTCTTC CAITRSDFNYNEQFF
TRBJ2-3 TRBV5-6 - many TGTGCCAGCAGCTTGGATCTGAGGGGGGGAGATACGCAGTATTTT CASSLDLRGGDTQYF
TRBJ1-5 TRBV20-1 - many TGCAGTGCTAGAGAGTACAATCAGCCCCAGCATTTT CSAREYNQPQHF
TRBJ2-3 TRBV4-2 - medium-sized TGTGCCAGCAGCCCCGTTGCGCCTTTAGCGGACACAGATACGCAGTATTTT CASSPVAPLADTDTQYF
TRBJ2-1 TRBV7-8 TRBD2 few TGTGCCAGCAGCTTATGGACTAGCAACAATGAGCAGTTCTTC CASSLWTSNNEQFF
TRBJ2-3 TRBV6-5 - medium-sized TGTGCCAGCAGGAGAATAGAGGGCCCGGGTACGCAGTATTTT CASRRIEGPGTQYF
TRBJ2-3 TRBV20-1 TRBD2 few TGCAGTGCTAGAAGCTTTAGCGGGGCTCACACAGATACGCAGTATTTT CSARSFSGAHTDTQYF
TRBJ2-1 TRBV6-2/TRBV6-3 - - TGTGCCAGCAGTTACGGGGGACATGAGCAGTTCTTC CASSYGGHEQFF
TRBJ1-5 TRBV4-2 - many TGTGCCAGCAGCCAAGATTCCCAGGCCAATCAGCCCCAGCATTTT CASSQDSQANQPQHF
TRBJ2-7 TRBV7-2 - - TGTGCCAGCAGCTTTTCGGGACCCACCTACGAGCAGTACTTC CASSFSGPTYEQYF